This T cell receptor beta chain appears in the sequencing data of a study of blood T cell repertoires in COVID-19. Profiling relied on immunoSEQ multiplex PCR, and the TCRdb table lists in-frame clones only, not all of them. Found here are approximately 250,000 clones, 75% to 90% of them singletons; the top ten hold roughly 1.8%. A single count supports this clone. This sequence originates from a man younger than 40 with active or convalescent COVID-19. Sequencing was performed on peripheral blood.

The CDR3 protein is CASGTAPYNEQFF. The CDR3 DNA reads as TGTGCCAGCGGAACAGCTCCTTACAATGAGCAGTTCTTC. This chain connects TRBV6-5 to TRBJ2-1; D call uncertain. Germline V gene sequence: CDR1 MNHEY, CDR2 SVGAGI. This CDR3 spans 13 amino acids. Trimming stripped 8 bases from V and 4 bases from J, with 12 bases between.